Included here is one TCR beta chain sequence, with context. The study recruited people aged 18 to 89 years across under 25 US areas. Donors were grouped by their self-reported clinical history. The sample belongs to a study of blood T cell repertoires in COVID-19. Study in general: Acute and convalescent COVID-19 samples came from the United States, Italy and Spain. Sources were T cells, B-cell-depleted T cells, or PBMCs; the material itself was cDNA or gDNA.

V shed 0 bases and J shed 3 bases, with 10 bases lying between them. The CDR3 spans 15 residues. Germline V gives CDR1 MGHRA, CDR2 YSYEKL. Method: immunoSEQ multiplex PCR; TCRdb's copy keeps in-frame clones and lacks some. The sample yields 470,000 or so clones, roughly 85% seen once. This chain joins TRBV4-1 and TRBJ2-3; D gene uncertain. This clonotype was sampled from a woman younger than 35 with acute COVID-19. What was sequenced was PBMCs or T cells enriched from blood (not recorded which). The CDR3 is CASSQDSAGTDTQYF. The CDR3 DNA reads TGCGCCAGCAGCCAAGATTCGGCAGGAACAGATACGCAGTATTTT.